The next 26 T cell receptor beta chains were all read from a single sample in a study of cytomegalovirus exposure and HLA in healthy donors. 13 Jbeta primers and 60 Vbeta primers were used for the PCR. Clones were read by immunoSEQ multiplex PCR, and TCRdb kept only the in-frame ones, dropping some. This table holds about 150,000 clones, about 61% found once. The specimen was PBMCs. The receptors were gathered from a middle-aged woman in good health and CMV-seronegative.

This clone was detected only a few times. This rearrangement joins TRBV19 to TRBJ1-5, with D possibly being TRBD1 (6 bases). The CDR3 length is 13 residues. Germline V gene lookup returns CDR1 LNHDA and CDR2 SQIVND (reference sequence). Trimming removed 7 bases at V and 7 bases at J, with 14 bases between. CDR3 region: CASNWGQGQPQHF. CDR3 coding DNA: TGTGCCAGTAACTGGGGGCAGGGGCAGCCCCAGCATTTT. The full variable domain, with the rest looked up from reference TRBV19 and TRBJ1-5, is DGGITQSPKYLFRKEGQNVTLSCEQNLNHDAMYWYRQDPGQGLRLIYYSQIVNDFQKGDIAEGYSVSREKKESFPLTVTSAQKNPTAFYLCASNWGQGQPQHFGDGTRLSIL.

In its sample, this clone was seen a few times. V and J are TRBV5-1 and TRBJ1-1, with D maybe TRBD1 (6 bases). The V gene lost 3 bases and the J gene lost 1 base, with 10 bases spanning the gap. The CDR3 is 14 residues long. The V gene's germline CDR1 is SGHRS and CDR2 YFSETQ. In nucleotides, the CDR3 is TGCGCCAGCAGCTCACAGGGATGGAACACTGAAGCTTTCTTT. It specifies CASSSQGWNTEAFF.

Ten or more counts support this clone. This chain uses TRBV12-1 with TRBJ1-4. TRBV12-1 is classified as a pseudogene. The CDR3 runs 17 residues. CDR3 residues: CASSFAAAACSNEKLFF. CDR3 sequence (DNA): TGTGCCAGCAGCTTTGCTGCAGCGGCCTGTTCTAATGAAAAACTGTTTTTT.

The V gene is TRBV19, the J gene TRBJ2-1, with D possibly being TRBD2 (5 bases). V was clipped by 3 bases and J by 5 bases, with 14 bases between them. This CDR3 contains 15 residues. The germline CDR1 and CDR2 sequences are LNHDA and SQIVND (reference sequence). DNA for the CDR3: TGTGCCAGTAGTATCACTCGAGGGAATAACAATGAGCAGTTCTTC. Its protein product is CASSITRGNNNEQFF.

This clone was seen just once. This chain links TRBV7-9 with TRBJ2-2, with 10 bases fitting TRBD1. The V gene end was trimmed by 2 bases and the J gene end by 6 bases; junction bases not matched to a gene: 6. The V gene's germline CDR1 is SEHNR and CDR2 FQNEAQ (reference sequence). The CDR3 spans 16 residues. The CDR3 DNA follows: TGTGCCAGCAGCTTATTCAGACAGGGGGCCGCCGGGGAGCTGTTTTTT. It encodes CASSLFRQGAAGELFF.

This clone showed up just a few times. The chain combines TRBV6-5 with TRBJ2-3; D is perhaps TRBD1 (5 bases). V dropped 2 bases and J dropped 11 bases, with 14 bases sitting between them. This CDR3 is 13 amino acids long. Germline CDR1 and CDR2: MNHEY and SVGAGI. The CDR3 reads CASSYKQGKVQYF. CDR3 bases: TGTGCCAGCAGTTACAAGCAGGGAAAGGTGCAGTATTTT.

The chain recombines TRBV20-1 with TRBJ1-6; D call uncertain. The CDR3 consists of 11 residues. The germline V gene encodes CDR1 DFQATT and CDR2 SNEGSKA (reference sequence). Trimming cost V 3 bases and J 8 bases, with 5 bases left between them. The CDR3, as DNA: TGCAGTGCTAGTCTTGATTCACCCCTCCACTTT. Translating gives CSASLDSPLHF.

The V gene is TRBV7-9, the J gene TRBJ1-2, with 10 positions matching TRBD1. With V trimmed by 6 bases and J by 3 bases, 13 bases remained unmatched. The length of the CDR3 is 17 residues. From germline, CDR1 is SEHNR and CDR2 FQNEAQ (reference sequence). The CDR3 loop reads CASSHNDRGREDYGYTF. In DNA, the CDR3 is TGTGCCAGCAGTCACAACGACAGGGGGCGCGAGGACTATGGCTACACCTTC.

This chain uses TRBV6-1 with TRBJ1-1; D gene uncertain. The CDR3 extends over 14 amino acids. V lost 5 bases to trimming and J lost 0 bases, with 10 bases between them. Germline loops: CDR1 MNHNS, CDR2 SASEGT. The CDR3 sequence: CASSSGLVNTEAFF. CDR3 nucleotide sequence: TGTGCCAGCAGTTCAGGCCTCGTGAACACTGAAGCTTTCTTT.

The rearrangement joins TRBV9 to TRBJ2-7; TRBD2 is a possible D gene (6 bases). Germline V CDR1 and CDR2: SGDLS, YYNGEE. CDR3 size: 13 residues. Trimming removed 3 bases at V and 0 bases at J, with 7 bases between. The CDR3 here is CASSDGGSYEQYF. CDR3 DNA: TGTGCCAGCAGCGACGGGGGCTCCTACGAGCAGTACTTC.

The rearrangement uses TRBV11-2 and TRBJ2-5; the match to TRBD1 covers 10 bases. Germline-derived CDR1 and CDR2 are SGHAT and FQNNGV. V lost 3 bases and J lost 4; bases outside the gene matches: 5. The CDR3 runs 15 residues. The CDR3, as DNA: TGTGCCAGCAGCTTCACCGGGACAGGGGCAGAGACCCAGTACTTC. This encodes CASSFTGTGAETQYF.

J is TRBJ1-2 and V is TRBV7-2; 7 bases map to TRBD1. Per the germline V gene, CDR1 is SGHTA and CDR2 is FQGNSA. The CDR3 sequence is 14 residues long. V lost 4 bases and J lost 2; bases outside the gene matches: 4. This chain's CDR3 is CASSYLGQNYGYTF. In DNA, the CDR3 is TGTGCCAGCAGCTACCTGGGACAGAACTATGGCTACACCTTC.

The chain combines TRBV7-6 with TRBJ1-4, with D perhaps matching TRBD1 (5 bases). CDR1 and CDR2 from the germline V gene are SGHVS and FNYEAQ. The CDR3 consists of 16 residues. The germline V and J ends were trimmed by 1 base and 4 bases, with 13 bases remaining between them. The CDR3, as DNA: TGTGCCAGCAGCTTAGAACAATCCGGGGGTAATGAAAAACTGTTTTTT. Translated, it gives CASSLEQSGGNEKLFF.

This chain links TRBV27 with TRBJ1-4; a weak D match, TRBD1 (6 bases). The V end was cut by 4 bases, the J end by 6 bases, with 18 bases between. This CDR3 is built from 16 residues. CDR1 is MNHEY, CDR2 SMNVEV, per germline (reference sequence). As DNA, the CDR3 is TGTGCCAGCAGTTCCCTCGGGGGGGCTGAGGATGAAAAACTGTTTTTT. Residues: CASSSLGGAEDEKLFF.

The CDR3 is CASSLGYSNQPQHF. DNA of the CDR3: TGTGCCAGCAGCCTCGGGTATAGCAATCAGCCCCAGCATTTT. The V and J genes are TRBV5-6 and TRBJ1-5; D gene ambiguous. Germline assignment: CDR1 SGHDT and CDR2 YYEEEE. Trimming left V 4 bases short and J 0 bases short, with 8 bases between. This CDR3 is 14 amino acids long.

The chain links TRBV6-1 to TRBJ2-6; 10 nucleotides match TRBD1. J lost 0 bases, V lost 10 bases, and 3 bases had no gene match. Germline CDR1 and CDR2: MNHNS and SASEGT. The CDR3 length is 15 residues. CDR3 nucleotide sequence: TGTGCCACCGGGGACAGGGGCTCTGGGGCCAACGTCCTGACTTTC. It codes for CATGDRGSGANVLTF.

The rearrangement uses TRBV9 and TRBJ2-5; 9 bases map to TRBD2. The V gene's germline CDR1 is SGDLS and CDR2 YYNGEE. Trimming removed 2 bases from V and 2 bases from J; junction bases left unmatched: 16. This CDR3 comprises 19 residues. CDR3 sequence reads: CASSVMSGGTSTWQETQYF. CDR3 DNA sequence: TGTGCCAGCAGCGTTATGAGCGGGGGGACCTCGACGTGGCAAGAGACCCAGTACTTC.

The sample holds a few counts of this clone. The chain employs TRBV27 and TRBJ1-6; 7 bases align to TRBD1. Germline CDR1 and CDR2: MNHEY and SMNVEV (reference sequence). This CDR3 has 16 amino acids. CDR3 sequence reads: CASRSGTALSYSPLHF. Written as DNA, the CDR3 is TGTGCGTCCCGTTCCGGGACAGCCCTTTCCTATTCACCCCTCCACTTT.

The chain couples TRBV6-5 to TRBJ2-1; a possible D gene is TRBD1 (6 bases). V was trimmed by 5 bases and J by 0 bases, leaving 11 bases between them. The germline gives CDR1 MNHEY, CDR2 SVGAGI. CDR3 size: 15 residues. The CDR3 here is CASSRTASSYNEQFF. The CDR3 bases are TGTGCCAGCAGTAGGACAGCGAGCTCCTACAATGAGCAGTTCTTC.

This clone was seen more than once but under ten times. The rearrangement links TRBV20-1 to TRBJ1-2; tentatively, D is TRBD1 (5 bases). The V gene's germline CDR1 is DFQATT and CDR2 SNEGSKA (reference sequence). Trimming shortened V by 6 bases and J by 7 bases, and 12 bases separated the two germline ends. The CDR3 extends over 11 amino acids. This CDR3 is CSAPGGVGYTF. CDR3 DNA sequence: TGCAGTGCCCCCGGGGGGGTTGGCTACACCTTC.

CDR3 region: CASSPGQGYNSPLHF. The CDR3, as DNA: TGCGCCAGCAGCCCAGGACAGGGCTATAATTCACCCCTCCACTTT. The chain has TRBV5-1 and TRBJ1-6; the match to TRBD1 covers 8 bases. The CDR3 covers 15 residues. The V gene end was trimmed by 4 bases and the J gene end by 3 bases; junction bases not matched to a gene: 3. The germline gives CDR1 SGHRS, CDR2 YFSETQ.

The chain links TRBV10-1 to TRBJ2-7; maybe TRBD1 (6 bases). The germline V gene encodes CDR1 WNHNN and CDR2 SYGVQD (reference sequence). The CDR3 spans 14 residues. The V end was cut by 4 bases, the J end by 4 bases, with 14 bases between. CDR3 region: CASSASGTKYEQYF. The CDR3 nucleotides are TGCGCCAGCAGTGCCTCCGGGACAAAATACGAGCAGTACTTC.

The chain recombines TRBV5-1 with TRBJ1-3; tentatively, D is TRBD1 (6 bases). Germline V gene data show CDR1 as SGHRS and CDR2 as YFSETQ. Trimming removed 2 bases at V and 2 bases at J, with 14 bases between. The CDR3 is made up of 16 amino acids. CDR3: CASSFLTGSAGNTIYF. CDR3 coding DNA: TGCGCCAGCAGCTTTTTAACAGGGAGTGCTGGAAACACCATATATTTT. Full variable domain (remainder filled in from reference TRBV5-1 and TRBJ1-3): KAGVTQTPRYLIKTRGQQVTLSCSPISGHRSVSWYQQTPGQGLQFLFEYFSETQRNKGNFPGRFSGRQFSNSRSEMNVSTLELGDSALYLCASSFLTGSAGNTIYFGEGSWLTVV.

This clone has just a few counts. The CDR3: CASSKGQALSSYEQYF. The DNA of the CDR3 is TGTGCCAGCAGCAAAGGACAGGCCCTCAGCTCCTACGAGCAGTACTTC. The rearrangement links TRBV13 to TRBJ2-7; TRBD1 matches at 7 bases. Germline-derived CDR1 and CDR2 are PRHDT and FYEKMQ (reference sequence). V shed 5 bases, J shed 0 bases, and the junction held 10 bases outside the gene matches. The CDR3 is made up of 16 amino acids.

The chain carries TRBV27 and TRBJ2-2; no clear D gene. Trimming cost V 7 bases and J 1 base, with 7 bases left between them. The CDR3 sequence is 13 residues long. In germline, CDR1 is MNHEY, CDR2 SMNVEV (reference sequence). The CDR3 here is CASTPRNTGELFF. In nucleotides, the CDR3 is TGTGCCAGCACTCCCAGGAACACCGGGGAGCTGTTTTTT.

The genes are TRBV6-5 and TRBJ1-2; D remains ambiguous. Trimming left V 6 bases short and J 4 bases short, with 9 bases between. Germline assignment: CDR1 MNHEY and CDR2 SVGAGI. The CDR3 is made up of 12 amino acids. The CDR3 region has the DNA TGTGCCAGCAGCCGATACGGCTATGGCTACACCTTC. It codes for CASSRYGYGYTF.